This entry lists 14 T cell receptor beta chains sequenced from one sample in a study of vaccination and CD4 T cells after COVID-19 (dated by TCRdb to between 2021 and 2024). The sample's time point label, in plain terms: late sampling 161 to 241 days after vaccination in three convalescent patients. The receptor library was made with PCR. Sequencer: Illumina iSeq 100. TCRdb itself trimmed the public reads at Q25 with fastp, ran MiXCR and retained productive beta chains. Each entry merges the rows of one CDR3 protein and shows their most common DNA and genes. Within this sample are 25,000 to 30,000 distinct CDR3 sequences, with under 60% of them counted one time only. The ten most abundant clones make up roughly 5.5% of the sample. The sample in question was CD4+ T cells from blood, obtained about 7 months after SARS-CoV-2 vaccination. The source of these receptors is a human donor who had recovered from COVID-19.

This clonotype occurred a few times. V usage is TRBV7-9 and J usage is TRBJ2-7; D assignment may be TRBD1 or TRBD2 (5 bases each). From germline, CDR1 is SEHNR and CDR2 FQNEAQ (reference sequence). The CDR3 sequence is 13 residues long. With 8 bases removed from V and 1 base from J, the gap between germline ends came to 12 bases. CDR3 loop: CASFGDGSYEQYF. CDR3 nucleotides: TGTGCCAGCTTCGGGGACGGTTCCTACGAGCAGTACTTC.

This clonotype has a handful of counts. The chain joins TRBV7-2 to TRBJ2-5, with D uncertain. CDR3 length: 14 residues. CDR1 and CDR2 from the germline V gene are SGHTA and FQGNSA. The germline V and J ends were trimmed by 1 base and 1 base, with 7 bases remaining between them. The CDR3 loop is CASSLVPVQETQYF. Here the CDR3 DNA reads TGTGCCAGCAGCTTAGTTCCAGTCCAAGAGACCCAGTACTTC.

This clonotype was detected a few times. The chain carries TRBV6-5 and TRBJ2-2; D may match TRBD1 or TRBD2 (5 bases each). The V end lost 2 bases, the J end lost 7 bases, and 8 bases lay between the germline ends. CDR1 and CDR2 (germline): MNHEY, SVGAGI. This CDR3 region has 13 residues. In DNA form, the CDR3 reads TGTGCCAGCAGTTACGGGGGAAACGGGGAGCTGTTTTTT. This codes for CASSYGGNGELFF.

The gene calls are TRBV6-5 and TRBJ1-2; TRBD1 might be the D (5 bases). This CDR3 comprises 13 residues. V lost 2 bases and J 13 bases, leaving 17 bases between the germline ends. Per the germline V gene, CDR1 is MNHEY and CDR2 is SVGAGI. The CDR3 region is CASSYSLGGAGTF. DNA of the CDR3: TGTGCCAGCAGTTACAGCTTAGGTGGGGCCGGCACCTTC.

This clonotype was seen a few times. The V call is TRBV7-9, the J call TRBJ2-3; D unresolved. This CDR3 is 12 amino acids long. The V gene's germline CDR1 is SEHNR and CDR2 FQNEAQ (reference sequence). Trimming shortened V by 5 bases and J by 4 bases, and 7 bases separated the two germline ends. The CDR3 loop reads CASSRDADTQYF. Written as DNA, the CDR3 is TGTGCCAGCAGCAGAGATGCAGATACGCAGTATTTT.

This clonotype was recorded a few times. V gene TRBV7-9 combines with J gene TRBJ1-1; D perhaps matches TRBD1 (6 bases). Germline CDR1 SEHNR, CDR2 FQNEAQ (reference sequence). The CDR3 loop spans 12 amino acids. V was shortened by 7 bases and J by 5 bases, with 11 bases between the two germline ends. This CDR3 reads CASTNRETEAFF. The CDR3 DNA reads TGTGCCAGCACTAACAGGGAAACTGAAGCTTTCTTT.

This chain uses TRBV2 with TRBJ1-5, with unresolved D. The CDR3 contains 13 residues. The V end lost 6 bases, the J end lost 2 bases, and 8 bases lay between the germline ends. Germline-derived CDR1 and CDR2 are SNHLY and FYNNEI. CDR3 coding DNA: TGTGCCAGCAGACCTCAGGGCAATCAGCCCCAGCATTTT. Translated, it gives CASRPQGNQPQHF.

This clonotype has a handful of counts. V usage is TRBV27 and J usage is TRBJ2-2, with D possibly being TRBD1 (6 bases). The germline V gene encodes CDR1 MNHEY and CDR2 SMNVEV (reference sequence). V lost 8 bases, J lost 3 bases, and 16 bases lay in between. The CDR3 has 15 amino acids. CDR3 DNA sequence: TGTGCCAGCCGCGAAGGGGGAAGGCACACCGGGGAGCTGTTTTTT. It codes for CASREGGRHTGELFF.

The chain couples TRBV19 to TRBJ1-2; D is unclear. Trimming took 0 bases from V and 6 from J, leaving 20 bases between them. This CDR3 contains 17 residues. Germline values: CDR1 LNHDA, CDR2 SQIVND (reference sequence). The CDR3 loop is CASSIDRIRLSFDGYTF. The CDR3, as DNA: TGTGCCAGTAGTATAGATAGGATCAGGCTTTCGTTTGATGGCTACACCTTC. The variable domain in full, completed from reference TRBV19 and TRBJ1-2, reads DGGITQSPKYLFRKEGQNVTLSCEQNLNHDAMYWYRQDPGQGLRLIYYSQIVNDFQKGDIAEGYSVSREKKESFPLTVTSAQKNPTAFYLCASSIDRIRLSFDGYTFGSGTRLTVV.

The chain carries TRBV6-5 and TRBJ2-7, with D maybe TRBD2 (6 bases). The CDR3 runs 16 residues. Trimming left V 0 bases short and J 3 bases short, with 15 bases between. Germline CDR1 MNHEY, CDR2 SVGAGI. CDR3 nucleotides: TGTGCCAGCAGTTACTCCGTCGGGACGCGGGACTACGAGCAGTACTTC. Translation gives CASSYSVGTRDYEQYF.

This CDR3 reads CASSPEAISGELFF. The CDR3 nucleotides are TGTGCCAGCTCACCCGAGGCAATCTCCGGGGAGCTGTTTTTT. The genes are TRBV18 and TRBJ2-2; D remains unclear. Trimming removed 3 bases at V and 6 bases at J, with 11 bases between. This CDR3 is 14 amino acids long. Germline CDR1 reads KGHSH; CDR2 reads LQKENI.

The chain recombines TRBV6-5 with TRBJ1-5; 8 bases align to TRBD1. CDR1 and CDR2 (germline): MNHEY, SVGAGI. This CDR3 has 15 amino acids. V shed 4 bases and J 7 bases; nucleotides not matched to a gene: 9. CDR3 sequence (DNA): TGTGCCAGCAGTTCGATGGACAGGGTCTCACAGCCCCAGCATTTT. It codes for CASSSMDRVSQPQHF.

The chain combines TRBV2 with TRBJ1-6, with no clear D. Trimming removed 6 bases at V and 5 bases at J, with 5 bases between. Germline V gene lookup returns CDR1 SNHLY and CDR2 FYNNEI. The CDR3 has 12 amino acids. The CDR3 sequence: CASSQNNSPLHF. The CDR3 bases are TGTGCCAGCAGCCAGAATAATTCACCCCTCCACTTT. The full variable domain, rest sourced from reference TRBV2 and TRBJ1-6, is EPEVTQTPSHQVTQMGQEVILRCVPISNHLYFYWYRQILGQKVEFLVSFYNNEISEKSEIFDDQFSVERPDGSNFTLKIRSTKLEDSAMYFCASSQNNSPLHFGNGTRLTVT.

The rearrangement links TRBV27 to TRBJ2-7; TRBD2 aligns across 12 bases. Losses at the gene ends were 2 bases for V and 5 bases for J; bases not matched to a gene: 4. This CDR3 region has 15 residues. The germline CDR1 and CDR2 sequences are MNHEY and SMNVEV (reference sequence). The CDR3 protein is CASSLNLAGGHEQYF. CDR3 DNA sequence: TGTGCCAGCAGTTTAAATCTAGCGGGAGGGCACGAGCAGTACTTC.